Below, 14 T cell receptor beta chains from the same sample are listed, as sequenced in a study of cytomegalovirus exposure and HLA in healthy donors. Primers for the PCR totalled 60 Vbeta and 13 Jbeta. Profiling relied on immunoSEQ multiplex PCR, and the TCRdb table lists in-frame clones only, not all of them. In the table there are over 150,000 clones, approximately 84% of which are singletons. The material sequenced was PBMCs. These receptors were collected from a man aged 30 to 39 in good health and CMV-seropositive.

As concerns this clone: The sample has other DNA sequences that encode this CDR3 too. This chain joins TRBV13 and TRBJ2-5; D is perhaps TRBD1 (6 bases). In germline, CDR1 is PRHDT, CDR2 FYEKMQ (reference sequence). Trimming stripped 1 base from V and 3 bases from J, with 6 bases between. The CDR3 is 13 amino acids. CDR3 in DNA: TGTGCCAGCAGCTTAGACAGGGAAGAGACCCAGTACTTC. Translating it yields CASSLDREETQYF.

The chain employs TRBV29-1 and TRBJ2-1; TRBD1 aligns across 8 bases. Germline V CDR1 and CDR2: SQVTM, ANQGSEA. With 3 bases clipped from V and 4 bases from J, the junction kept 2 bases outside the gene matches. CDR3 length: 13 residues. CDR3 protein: CSVDRGQYNEQFF. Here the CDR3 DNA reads TGCAGCGTTGACAGGGGGCAATACAATGAGCAGTTCTTC.

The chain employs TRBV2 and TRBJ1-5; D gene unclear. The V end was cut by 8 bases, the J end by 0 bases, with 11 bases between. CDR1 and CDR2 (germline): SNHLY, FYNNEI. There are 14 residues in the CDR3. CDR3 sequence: CASARLNSNQPQHF. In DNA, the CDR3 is TGTGCCAGCGCCCGACTTAATAGCAATCAGCCCCAGCATTTT.

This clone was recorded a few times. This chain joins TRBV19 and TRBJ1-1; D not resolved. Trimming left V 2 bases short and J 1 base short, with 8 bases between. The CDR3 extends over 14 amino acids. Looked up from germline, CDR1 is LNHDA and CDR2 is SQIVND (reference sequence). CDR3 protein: CASSINGWNTEAFF. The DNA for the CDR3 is TGTGCCAGTAGTATAAACGGTTGGAACACTGAAGCTTTCTTT.

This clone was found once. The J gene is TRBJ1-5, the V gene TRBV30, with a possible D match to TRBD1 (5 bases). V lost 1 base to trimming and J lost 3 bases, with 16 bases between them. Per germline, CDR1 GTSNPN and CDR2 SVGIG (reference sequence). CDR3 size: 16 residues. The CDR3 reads CAWSARRRGLNQPQHF. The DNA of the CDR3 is TGTGCCTGGAGTGCCAGGCGGAGGGGACTCAATCAGCCCCAGCATTTT.

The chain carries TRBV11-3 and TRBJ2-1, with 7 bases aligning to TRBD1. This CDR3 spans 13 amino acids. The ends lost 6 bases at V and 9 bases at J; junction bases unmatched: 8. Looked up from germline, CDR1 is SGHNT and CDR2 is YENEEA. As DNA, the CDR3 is TGTGCCAGCAGATTCACAGGGGACGGTGAGCAGTTCTTC. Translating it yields CASRFTGDGEQFF.

This CDR3 is CASSFPGLAINEQFF. The DNA for the CDR3 is TGCGCCAGCAGCTTCCCGGGACTAGCAATCAATGAGCAGTTCTTC. The V and J genes are TRBV5-1 and TRBJ2-1, with TRBD2 matching over 9 bases. Germline V lookup: CDR1 SGHRS, CDR2 YFSETQ. The CDR3 runs 15 residues. The ends lost 2 bases at V and 6 bases at J; junction bases unmatched: 6.

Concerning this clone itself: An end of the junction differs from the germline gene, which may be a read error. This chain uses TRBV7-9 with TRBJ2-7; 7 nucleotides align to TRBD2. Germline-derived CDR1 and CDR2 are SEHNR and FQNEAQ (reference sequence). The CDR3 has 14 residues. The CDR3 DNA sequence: TGTTCCAGCAGCTTAGGGCGGGAGAATTACGAGCAGTACTTC. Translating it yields CSSSLGRENYEQYF.

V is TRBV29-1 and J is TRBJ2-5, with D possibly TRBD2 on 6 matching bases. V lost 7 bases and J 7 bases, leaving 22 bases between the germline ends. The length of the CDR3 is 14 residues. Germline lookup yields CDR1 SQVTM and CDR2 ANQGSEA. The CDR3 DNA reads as TGCAGCGCATCCCTGATGGCTGAAGCGGGGACCCAGTACTTC. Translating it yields CSASLMAEAGTQYF.

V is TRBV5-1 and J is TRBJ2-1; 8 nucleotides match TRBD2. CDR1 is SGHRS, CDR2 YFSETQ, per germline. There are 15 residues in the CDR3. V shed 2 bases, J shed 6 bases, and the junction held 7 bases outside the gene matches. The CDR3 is CASSFSIAGFNEQFF. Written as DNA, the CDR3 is TGCGCCAGCAGCTTTAGTATAGCGGGGTTCAATGAGCAGTTCTTC.

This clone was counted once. The CDR3 loop reads CASTANAGTVPQYV. CDR3 nucleotide sequence: TGCGCCAGCACCGCTAACGCCGGGACAGTCCCGCAGTACGTC. The chain links TRBV10-2 to TRBJ2-7, with 7 nucleotides matching TRBD1. CDR1 and CDR2 (germline): WSHSY, SAAADI. The CDR3 sequence is 14 residues long. V lost 7 bases and J lost 9; bases outside the gene matches: 15.

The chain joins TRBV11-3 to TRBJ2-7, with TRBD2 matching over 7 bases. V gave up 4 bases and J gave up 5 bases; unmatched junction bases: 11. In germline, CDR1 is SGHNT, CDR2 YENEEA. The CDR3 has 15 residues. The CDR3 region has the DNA TGTGCCAGCAGCTCAGATCGGGGGGAAGGGCACGAGCAGTACTTC. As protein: CASSSDRGEGHEQYF.

The CDR3: CATSRDSGGLQFF. The DNA of the CDR3 is TGTGCCACCAGCAGAGATTCAGGGGGTTTACAGTTCTTC. V usage is TRBV15 and J usage is TRBJ2-1; 7 bases are shared with TRBD1. The germline gives CDR1 LNHNV, CDR2 YYDKDF (reference sequence). The CDR3 is 13 residues long. The ends lost 0 bases at V and 13 bases at J; junction bases unmatched: 6.

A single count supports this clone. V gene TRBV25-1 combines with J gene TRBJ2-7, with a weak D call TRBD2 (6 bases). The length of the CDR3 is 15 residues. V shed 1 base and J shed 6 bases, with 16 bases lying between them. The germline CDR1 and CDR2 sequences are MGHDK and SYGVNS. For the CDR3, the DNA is TGTGCCAGCAGTGAATTCCGCGGGGATTTTCCCGAGCAGTACTTC. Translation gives CASSEFRGDFPEQYF.